This TCR beta chain came from a study of blood T cell repertoires in COVID-19. Study-wide background: PBMCs, B-cell-depleted T cells, or T cells provided the cDNA or gDNA that made up the material.

Trimming left V 4 bases short and J 5 bases short, with 11 bases between. CDR3 length: 13 amino acids. Study processing details: Reference gene primer amplification gave estimated nucleated cell counts. The protocol was immunoSEQ multiplex PCR, while the TCRdb copy is restricted to in-frame clones and leaves out a portion. The V and J calls and clone size are taken from that table; D and trimming were inferred from the DNA. The top ten clones hold less than 2% of a sample with about 300,000 clones, over 85% of them seen once. Followed over time, Seattle patients had been enrolled while infection was active.

Sequencing was carried out using peripheral blood. This sequence was found in a woman aged 30 to 39 with COVID-19, enrolled during active disease. This chain uses TRBV12-3 or TRBV12-4 with TRBJ2-5; no clear D. The CDR3: CASSYLDRETQYF. CDR3 nucleotide sequence: TGTGCCAGCAGTTATTTAGATCGGGAGACCCAGTACTTC.